The clone carrying this T cell receptor beta chain was seen a handful of times. Study processing details: Individual samples carried between about 23,224 and 750,000 TCRs, with more than 95,000 as the median. In TCRdb, the RACE reads were re-called with MiXCR into one record per CDR3 protein. In this record, the V and J calls reflect TCRdb's handling and not the investigators' own analysis. The sample yields some 200,000 distinct CDR3 sequences, approximately 29% seen once. Time point here: pre-sensitization, week 0. Treatment in this sample: therapeutic diphenylcyclopropenone sensitization with weekly scalp DPC. Only after blood had been drawn was each patch test applied. The sample comes from a study of human T cells and chemical hapten exposure. Across the whole study: While the approximately 24-week study was under way, patients received diphenylcyclopropenone on the scalp every week.

Trimming removed 4 bases from V and 5 bases from J; junction bases left unmatched: 6. CDR3 size: 13 residues. Germline V CDR1 and CDR2: SQVTM, ANQGSEA. The sample was whole blood, taken in connection with sensitization to the hapten diphenylcyclopropenone (DPC). The chain combines TRBV29-1 with TRBJ2-7; TRBD1 matches 9 bases. The TCR originated in a woman in her 30s with alopecia areata. Some clones in this sample may be carry-over from other donors' samples. CDR3 nucleotide sequence: TGCAGCGTTGGACCGGGACAGGGTCACGAGCAGTACTTC. It translates to CSVGPGQGHEQYF.